This TCR beta chain was retrieved from a study of blood T cell repertoires in COVID-19. The CDR3 runs to 16 residues. CDR1 KGHDR and CDR2 SFDVKD come from the germline V gene. V trimming: 0 bases; J trimming: 2 bases; junction bases outside the gene matches: 3. Individuals drawn from around 25 US areas were about 18 to 95 years old. Two consecutive negative NP/OP PCR tests, clearance, or resolved symptoms defined Cohort 3 recovery. Study processing details: Quantification of nucleated cells was approximated via reference gene primer amplification. This table comes from immunoSEQ multiplex PCR, and its TCRdb copy is limited to in-frame clones, with some not included. That table gives V, J and clone size, and the DNA gave D and trimming. The table includes about 130,000 clones, roughly 80% detected once.

This TCR was sampled from a man aged 50-59 years who had recovered from COVID-19. The genes are TRBV24-1 and TRBJ2-1, with 7 nucleotides matching TRBD1. The source material was PBMCs or T cells enriched from blood (not recorded which). DNA of the CDR3: TGTGCCACCAGTGATTTGCACAGGGGTACCTACAATGAGCAGTTCTTC. Protein sequence: CATSDLHRGTYNEQFF.